Shown below are 7 T cell receptor beta chains from a single sample sequenced in a study of blood T cells in healthy people across ages. A second PCR of about 7 to 12 cycles used a sample-barcoded 5' primer and a J-beta primer mix. TCRdb processed the 5' RACE reads anew with MiXCR; each CDR3 protein has one entry. The data hold about 730,000 distinct CDR3 sequences, with approximately 39% observed a single time. Sample: blood. Receptors were obtained from a woman aged 55-69 years in good health.

In its sample, this clonotype was seen a few times. V usage is TRBV24-1 and J usage is TRBJ2-5, with D perhaps matching TRBD1 or TRBD2 (5 bases each). The CDR3 spans 14 residues. V lost 4 bases and J lost 5, with 13 bases in between. CDR1 is KGHDR, CDR2 SFDVKD, per germline. Written as DNA, the CDR3 is TGTGCCACCAGTGACGGGGCCTACGGGGAGACCCAGTACTTC. This encodes CATSDGAYGETQYF.

This clonotype was seen repeatedly, ten times or more. The chain has TRBV5-4 and TRBJ2-5, with 10 nucleotides matching TRBD2. This CDR3 is built from 15 residues. CDR1 is SGHNT and CDR2 is YYREEE in the germline V gene (reference sequence). Losses at the gene ends were 3 bases for V and 3 bases for J; bases not matched to a gene: 5. CDR3 protein: CASSSGLANKETQYF. In DNA, the CDR3 is TGTGCCAGCAGCTCGGGACTAGCGAACAAAGAGACCCAGTACTTC.

This clonotype occurred once. The chain employs TRBV19 and TRBJ1-5; no clear D gene. From germline, CDR1 is LNHDA and CDR2 SQIVND (reference sequence). The V end was cut by 3 bases, the J end by 5 bases, with 8 bases between. There are 13 residues in the CDR3. The CDR3 loop reads CASSIVTDQPQHF. The CDR3 DNA sequence: TGTGCCAGTAGTATTGTCACGGATCAGCCCCAGCATTTT.

The chain recombines TRBV20-1 with TRBJ2-5; a possible D gene is TRBD2 (6 bases). The J call may be wrong; the DNA end is better matched by TRBJ2-7. Per germline, CDR1 DFQATT and CDR2 SNEGSKA (reference sequence). This CDR3 comprises 15 residues. The CDR3 DNA reads TGCAGTGCCACGTTGGGTCGAGCGGGTTCCTACGAGCAGTACTTC. Protein sequence: CSATLGRAGSYEQYF.

This clonotype was seen ten or more times. The chain links TRBV20-1 to TRBJ2-1; 9 nucleotides align to TRBD2. V trimming: 5 bases; J trimming: 3 bases; junction bases outside the gene matches: 8. Germline V gene lookup returns CDR1 DFQATT and CDR2 SNEGSKA (reference sequence). This CDR3 contains 15 residues. The CDR3 bases are TGCAGTGCTCGTAGCGGGGGTAATATCTACAATGAGCAGTTCTTC. As protein: CSARSGGNIYNEQFF.

The CDR3 DNA follows: TGTGCCAGCAGTGACCGGACTAGCGGGAGAAATGAGCAGTTCTTC. Encoded protein: CASSDRTSGRNEQFF. The chain carries TRBV2 and TRBJ2-1, with 13 bases that match TRBD2. Germline trimming cut 3 bases from V and 7 bases from J; bases unmatched to any gene: 3. The CDR3 has 15 amino acids. Germline CDR1 reads SNHLY; CDR2 reads FYNNEI.

This clonotype has more than one count but fewer than ten. V gene TRBV11-2 combines with J gene TRBJ1-1; 9 nucleotides match TRBD1. CDR1 and CDR2 from the germline V gene are SGHAT and FQNNGV. V was clipped by 6 bases and J by 1 base; unmatched bases: 3. CDR3 size: 14 residues. DNA of the CDR3: TGTGCCAGCAGACTACAGGGGGCGAACACTGAAGCTTTCTTT. Protein product: CASRLQGANTEAFF.